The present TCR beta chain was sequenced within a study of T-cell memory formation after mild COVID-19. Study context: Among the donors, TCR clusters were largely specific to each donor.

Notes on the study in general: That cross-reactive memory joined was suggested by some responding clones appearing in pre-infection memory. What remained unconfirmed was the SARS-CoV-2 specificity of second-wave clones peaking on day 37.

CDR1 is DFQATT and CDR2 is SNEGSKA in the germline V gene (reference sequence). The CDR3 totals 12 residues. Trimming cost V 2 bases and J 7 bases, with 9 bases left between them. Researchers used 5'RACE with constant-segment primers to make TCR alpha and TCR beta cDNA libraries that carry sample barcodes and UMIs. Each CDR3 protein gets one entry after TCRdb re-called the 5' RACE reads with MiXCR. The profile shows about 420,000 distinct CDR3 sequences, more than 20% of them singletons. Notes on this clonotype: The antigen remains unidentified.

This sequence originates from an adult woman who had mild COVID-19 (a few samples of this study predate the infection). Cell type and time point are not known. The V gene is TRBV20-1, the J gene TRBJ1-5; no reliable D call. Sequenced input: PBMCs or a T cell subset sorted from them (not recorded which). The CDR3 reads CSARSTGQPQHF. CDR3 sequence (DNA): TGCAGTGCTAGAAGTACCGGGCAGCCCCAGCATTTT.